One sample yielded the 6 T cell receptor beta chains listed below, sequenced in a study of T cells in Graves' hyperthyroidism and ophthalmopathy. From RNA transcripts, TCR beta CDR3 regions were amplified. A first-round RT-PCR of the TCR CDR3 used the HTBI primer set. TCRdb reanalysed the multiplex PCR reads using MiXCR and keeps one entry per CDR3 protein. The sample records 500,000 to 750,000 distinct CDR3 sequences, around 16% being singletons. The sample taken for sequencing was blood. These receptors all come from a woman in her 30s with Graves' hyperthyroidism.

This clonotype was detected a few times. This CDR3 is CASSDGTVRETQYF. Written as DNA, the CDR3 is TGCGCCAGCAGTGATGGTACGGTTAGGGAGACCCAGTACTTC. V usage is TRBV10-2 and J usage is TRBJ2-5; no clear D gene. V lost 3 bases, J lost 5 bases, and 13 bases lay in between. This CDR3 has 14 amino acids. Per germline, CDR1 WSHSY and CDR2 SAAADI.

The J gene is TRBJ2-1, the V gene TRBV7-9; 9 bases are shared with TRBD1. Germline loops: CDR1 SEHNR, CDR2 FQNEAQ (reference sequence). The trim removed 3 bases at V and 8 bases at J, leaving 11 bases unmatched. The CDR3 is 16 residues long. The CDR3: CASSFPGQGNWDEQFF. In DNA, the CDR3 is TGTGCCAGCAGCTTTCCGGGACAGGGTAATTGGGATGAGCAGTTCTTC.

This clonotype was picked up many times. Written as DNA, the CDR3 is TGTGCCTGGAGCGCGAACTACCAAACAGGGGGCCGGGACGAGCAGTACTTC. This gives the protein CAWSANYQTGGRDEQYF. The V call is TRBV30, the J call TRBJ2-7; 9 bases align to TRBD1. V lost 3 bases to trimming and J lost 5 bases; unmatched junction nucleotides: 17. The CDR3 has 17 amino acids. Germline loops: CDR1 GTSNPN, CDR2 SVGIG (reference sequence).

Only a few counts were recorded for this clonotype. The chain has TRBV4-3 and TRBJ2-7; D gene uncertain. The V end lost 0 bases, the J end lost 0 bases, and 12 bases lay between the germline ends. This CDR3 has 16 residues. The V gene's germline CDR1 is LGHNA and CDR2 YSLEER. CDR3 nucleotides: TGCGCCAGCAGCCAAGATTTGAACAGAAACTCCTACGAGCAGTACTTC. Protein product: CASSQDLNRNSYEQYF.

This chain joins TRBV28 and TRBJ2-1; 14 bases agree with TRBD2. The CDR3 spans 19 residues. J was trimmed by 4 bases and V by 5 bases; bases with no gene match: 13. The germline V gene encodes CDR1 MDHEN and CDR2 SYDVKM. Here the CDR3 DNA reads TGTGCCAGCAGTCACCCGAGGGGCCGACTAGCGGGAGGGTACAATGAGCAGTTCTTC. It translates to CASSHPRGRLAGGYNEQFF.

This clonotype was seen ten or more times. The chain joins TRBV20-1 to TRBJ2-3; 8 bases are a match to TRBD2. The CDR3 sequence is 16 residues long. V shed 0 bases, J shed 5 bases, and the junction held 10 bases outside the gene matches. Germline CDR1 and CDR2: DFQATT and SNEGSKA (reference sequence). In DNA form, the CDR3 reads TGCAGTGCTAGAGATCTTAGCGGGAAGGCTGGAGATACGCAGTATTTT. Protein product: CSARDLSGKAGDTQYF.